Listed below are T cell receptor beta chains from one sample, sequenced in a study of blood T cell repertoires in COVID-19. Assay: immunoSEQ multiplex PCR; the TCRdb copy retains only in-frame clones and omits some. The sample records under 40,000 clones, around 87% being singletons. Material: peripheral blood. The origin of the receptors is a man older than 75 with active COVID-19. Both conserved end residues are part of each CDR3. D genes are given only for firm matches. The size of a clone is reported for some rows only, either as once, few or many, or as a class for expanded clones.

clone_size j_call d_call v_call cdr3_length cdr3_aa cdr3_nt
- TRBJ1-2 - TRBV7-2 15 CASSLTGFANYGYTF TGTGCCAGCAGCTTAACAGGGTTCGCTAACTATGGCTACACCTTC
- TRBJ2-2 TRBD1 TRBV2 15 CASRSGTANTGELFF TGTGCCAGCAGATCCGGGACAGCGAACACCGGGGAGCTGTTTTTT
- TRBJ1-1 - TRBV28 12 CASTGSRTEAFF TGTGCCAGCACGGGGTCGCGCACTGAAGCTTTCTTT
- TRBJ2-3 TRBD2 TRBV27 20 CASSLRVPTGLAGVSDTQYF TGTGCCAGCAGTTTAAGGGTCCCGACTGGTCTAGCGGGAGTATCAGATACGCAGTATTTT
- TRBJ1-2 - TRBV7-9 16 CASSGTPDLANYGYTF TGTGCCAGCAGCGGGACACCGGACCTAGCTAACTATGGCTACACCTTC
- TRBJ1-4 - TRBV7-9 15 CASSLGTTETEKLFF TGTGCCAGCAGCTTAGGGACTACGGAGACGGAAAAACTGTTTTTT
- TRBJ1-1 - TRBV7-9 13 CASSVQANTEAFF TGTGCCAGCAGCGTACAGGCTAACACTGAAGCTTTCTTT
- TRBJ1-2 - TRBV19 15 CASSFSFLANYGYTF TGTGCCAGTAGTTTCTCCTTCCTTGCTAACTATGGCTACACCTTC
- TRBJ2-5 - TRBV6-6 15 CASSYSRGGGETQYF TGTGCCAGCAGTTACTCAAGGGGTGGTGGTGAGACCCAGTACTTC
- TRBJ2-2 - TRBV2 13 CASSELSTGELFF TGTGCCAGCAGTGAACTTTCCACCGGGGAGCTGTTTTTT
- TRBJ2-3 - TRBV5-8 14 CASRLGGSTDTQYF TGTGCCAGCCGGCTAGGGGGTAGCACAGATACGCAGTATTTT
- TRBJ2-7 - TRBV20-1 12 CSASDGPYEQYF TGCAGTGCTAGTGATGGCCCGTACGAGCAGTACTTC
- TRBJ1-6 - TRBV21-1 19 CANPGGGQDTADDNSPLHF TGTGCCAACCCAGGGGGGGGACAGGACACGGCCGATGATAATTCACCCCTCCACTTT
- TRBJ1-3 - TRBV5-1 18 CASSLAGVWGRSGNTIYF TGCGCCAGCAGCTTGGCCGGGGTTTGGGGGCGCTCTGGAAACACCATATATTTT
- TRBJ2-7 TRBD1 TRBV10-3 13 CAIGTGIGYEQYF TGTGCCATCGGGACAGGGATTGGGTACGAGCAGTACTTC
- TRBJ2-2 - TRBV7-9 13 CAILPQNTGELFF TGTGCCATACTGCCCCAGAACACCGGGGAGCTGTTTTTT
- TRBJ2-5 - TRBV9 14 CASSVGGVQETQYF TGTGCCAGCAGCGTAGGGGGAGTCCAAGAGACCCAGTACTTC
- TRBJ2-2 - TRBV7-2 15 CASSLALGGTGELFF TGTGCCAGCAGCTTAGCGCTAGGGGGTACCGGGGAGCTGTTTTTT
- TRBJ2-7 TRBD2 TRBV14 15 CASSQVGGRTYEQYF TGTGCCAGCAGCCAAGTAGGCGGGAGAACCTACGAGCAGTACTTC
- TRBJ1-1 - TRBV7-9 14 CASSFVGRGTEAFF TGTGCCAGCAGTTTCGTCGGGAGGGGCACTGAAGCTTTCTTT
- TRBJ1-2 TRBD1 TRBV10-2 13 CASRGQEYYGYTF TGCGCCAGCAGGGGACAGGAGTACTATGGCTACACCTTC
- TRBJ2-5 TRBD1 TRBV5-6 15 CASGFPGTAQETQYF TGTGCCAGCGGCTTCCCCGGGACAGCACAAGAGACCCAGTACTTC
- TRBJ2-2 TRBD1 TRBV4-3 15 CASGGQGLPSGELFF TGCGCCAGCGGGGGACAGGGGCTACCGAGCGGGGAGCTGTTTTTT
- TRBJ1-1 TRBD1 TRBV7-9 13 CASSSTGLGEAFF TGTGCCAGCAGCTCGACAGGGCTGGGGGAAGCTTTCTTT
- TRBJ2-2 - TRBV5-6 12 CASSLNRGELFF TGTGCCAGCAGCTTGAACCGGGGGGAGCTGTTTTTT
- TRBJ2-1 TRBD1 TRBV7-2 15 CASSSDRGLYNEQFF TGTGCCAGCAGCTCGGACAGGGGGCTCTACAATGAGCAGTTCTTC
- TRBJ1-1 - TRBV25-1 14 CASSDFTVRTEAFF TGTGCCAGCAGTGACTTTACGGTTCGGACTGAAGCTTTCTTT
- TRBJ1-4 - TRBV11-2 15 CASSPEGGRWEKLFF TGTGCCAGCAGCCCGGAGGGGGGGCGATGGGAAAAACTGTTTTTT
- TRBJ1-5 - TRBV4-3 16 CASSQDLGPTPQPQHF TGCGCCAGCAGCCAAGATCTGGGTCCGACACCACAGCCCCAGCATTTT
- TRBJ1-1 - TRBV6-5 12 CASRTGHSEAFF TGTGCCAGCAGGACGGGACACTCTGAAGCTTTCTTT
- TRBJ2-1 TRBD2 TRBV7-2 15 CASQKREEGYNEQFF TGTGCCAGTCAGAAGCGGGAGGAGGGCTACAATGAGCAGTTCTTC
medium-sized TRBJ2-7 TRBD2 TRBV9 18 CASSDPGTSGAHDYEQYF TGTGCCAGCAGCGATCCCGGGACTAGCGGGGCCCACGACTACGAGCAGTACTTC
- TRBJ2-1 TRBD1 TRBV4-3 16 CASSLDTGTGNNEQFF TGCGCCAGCAGCTTGGACACCGGGACAGGAAACAATGAGCAGTTCTTC
few TRBJ2-7 - TRBV5-1 14 CASSLPGRPYEQYF TGCGCCAGCAGCTTGCCAGGGAGGCCCTACGAGCAGTACTTC
- TRBJ2-7 - TRBV6-2/TRBV6-3 14 CASSARGVSYEQYF TGTGCCAGCAGTGCCAGAGGTGTCTCCTACGAGCAGTACTTC
- TRBJ2-6 - TRBV21-1 17 CASSKKQTVSGANVLTF TGTGCCAGCAGCAAAAAACAGACCGTCTCTGGGGCCAACGTCCTGACTTTC
- TRBJ1-5 - TRBV19 14 CASNTGYSNQPQHF TGTGCCAGTAATACAGGGTATAGCAATCAGCCCCAGCATTTT
- TRBJ2-2 TRBD2 TRBV11-3 14 CASTGTSGHGELFF TGTGCCAGCACCGGGACTAGCGGTCACGGGGAGCTGTTTTTT
- TRBJ1-3 TRBD1 TRBV19 15 CASSVPGQGLPTIYF TGTGCCAGTAGTGTCCCGGGACAGGGGCTCCCCACCATATATTTT
few TRBJ1-1 TRBD1 TRBV9 14 CASSSGGPNTEAFF TGTGCCAGCAGCTCAGGGGGCCCGAACACTGAAGCTTTCTTT
- TRBJ2-3 TRBD1 TRBV24-1 15 CATRPGQGFGDTQYF TGTGCCACCCGACCGGGACAGGGATTCGGAGATACGCAGTATTTT
- TRBJ1-5 - TRBV28 16 CASSLWTGPQNQPQHF TGTGCCAGCAGTTTATGGACAGGTCCTCAGAATCAGCCCCAGCATTTT
- TRBJ2-7 - TRBV7-2 13 CASSLSDYSEQYF TGTGCCAGCAGCTTATCGGACTATTCCGAGCAGTACTTC